One and the same sample provided the 4 T cell receptor beta chains below, sequenced in a study of follicular helper T cells after annual influenza vaccination. Measured with immunoSEQ multiplex PCR; TCRdb has only the in-frame clones, and not every one. This table has 9,500 to 10,000 clones, approximately 84% appearing once. Described time point: 2013-2014 season, 7 days after vaccination. This sample comprised CXCR5- memory CD4+ T cells sorted from blood, obtained 7 days after influenza vaccination. The receptors shown here come from an adult who received the influenza vaccine.

This clone is a singleton in its sample. The rearrangement links TRBV6-1 to TRBJ2-5; D gene ambiguous. Germline-derived CDR1 and CDR2 are MNHNS and SASEGT. Trimming cost V 7 bases and J 5 bases, with 14 bases left between them. This CDR3 is 13 amino acids long. The CDR3, as DNA: TGTGCCAGCATCCGGGTTGCGGAGGAGACCCAGTACTTC. This sequence encodes CASIRVAEETQYF.

The rearrangement joins TRBV6-1 to TRBJ1-6, with unresolved D. The CDR3 runs to 16 residues. Germline V gives CDR1 MNHNS, CDR2 SASEGT. V gave up 2 bases and J gave up 0 bases, with 8 bases separating them. The CDR3 protein is CASSELGGSYNSPLHF. For the CDR3, the DNA is TGTGCCAGCAGTGAACTGGGAGGCTCCTATAATTCACCCCTCCACTTT.

The V and J genes are TRBV28 and TRBJ1-1, with D maybe TRBD1 (5 bases). Germline V gene sequence: CDR1 MDHEN, CDR2 SYDVKM. The CDR3 runs to 13 residues. Trimming left V 7 bases short and J 4 bases short, with 13 bases between. DNA for the CDR3: TGTGCCAGCAAGGTCCCGGGGGGCACTGAAGCTTTCTTT. Residues: CASKVPGGTEAFF.

This chain connects TRBV12-5 to TRBJ2-7; 10 bases match TRBD1. The trim removed 2 bases at V and 5 bases at J, leaving 6 bases unmatched. This CDR3 contains 15 residues. Germline V gene data show CDR1 as LGHNT and CDR2 as FRNRAP. The CDR3 sequence is CASGLNKGTGDEQYF. CDR3 in DNA: TGTGCTAGTGGTTTGAATAAGGGGACAGGGGACGAGCAGTACTTC.